This entry lists 21 T cell receptor beta chains sequenced from one sample in a study of long-term antiretroviral therapy in people with HIV. An immunoSEQ assay, version v3.0, was performed at survey level. Generated by immunoSEQ multiplex PCR, the TCRdb table keeps only in-frame clones and is missing some. Of tens of thousands of clones in the sample, approximately 87% were seen once. Sample: unsorted PBMCs, taken less than 5 years after starting antiretroviral therapy. Receptors originate from a man in his forties with HIV.

This clone was found once. V gene TRBV6-5 combines with J gene TRBJ2-1, with TRBD2 matching 7 bases. The CDR3 consists of 16 residues. V was clipped by 0 bases and J by 2 bases; unmatched bases: 4. The V gene's germline CDR1 is MNHEY and CDR2 SVGAGI. The CDR3 sequence: CASSYSGGFAYNEQFF. As DNA, the CDR3 is TGTGCCAGCAGTTACTCCGGGGGGTTTGCCTACAATGAGCAGTTCTTC.

The V and J genes are TRBV4-1 and TRBJ1-1; D possibly corresponds to TRBD1 (5 bases). The V gene lost 2 bases and the J gene lost 7 bases, with 8 bases spanning the gap. The germline V gene encodes CDR1 MGHRA and CDR2 YSYEKL. The CDR3 has 12 amino acids. Here the CDR3 DNA reads TGCGCCAGCAGCCAACTCGACAGTGAAGCTTTCTTT. Translated: CASSQLDSEAFF.

Remarks on this clone: The junction and the germline gene differ at one end; a read error may be behind it. The chain employs TRBV10-2 and TRBJ1-4, with TRBD1 identical over 7 bases. The CDR3 length is 15 residues. Germline V CDR1 and CDR2: WSHSY, SAAADI. The CDR3 coding sequence is TGCGCCACCAGTCGACAGGGACAGTCTAATGAAAAACTGTTTTTT. Amino acids: CATSRQGQSNEKLFF.

The chain is built from TRBV27 and TRBJ1-5; no firm D call. The CDR3 is made up of 13 amino acids. The ends were cut back, 3 bases at V and 12 bases at J, with 15 bases in the middle. CDR1 is MNHEY, CDR2 SMNVEV, per germline (reference sequence). The CDR3 loop reads CASSFLGNDIQHF. The CDR3, as DNA: TGTGCCAGCAGTTTTCTGGGGAATGACATCCAGCATTTT.

This chain uses TRBV15 with TRBJ1-5; D call uncertain. The CDR3 spans 17 residues. Trimming removed 0 bases from V and 0 bases from J, with 12 bases in between. Per germline, CDR1 LNHNV and CDR2 YYDKDF (reference sequence). The CDR3: CATSRDLMPDSNQPQHF. Written as DNA, the CDR3 is TGTGCCACCAGCAGAGACCTTATGCCGGATAGCAATCAGCCCCAGCATTTT.

This clone came up a few times. The V gene is TRBV11-2, the J gene TRBJ1-1; D gene unclear. V shed 4 bases and J shed 1 base, with 7 bases lying between them. CDR1 and CDR2 from the germline V gene are SGHAT and FQNNGV. CDR3 length: 13 residues. The CDR3 here is CASSSPPNTEAFF. The CDR3, as DNA: TGTGCCAGCAGCTCGCCCCCGAACACTGAAGCTTTCTTT. Full variable domain (missing parts from reference TRBV11-2 and TRBJ1-1): EAGVAQSPRYKIIEKRQSVAFWCNPISGHATLYWYQQILGQGPKLLIQFQNNGVVDDSQLPKDRFSAERLKGVDSTLKIQPAKLEDSAVYLCASSSPPNTEAFFGQGTRLTVV.

The rearrangement joins TRBV6-6 to TRBJ2-3, with a tentative D call TRBD1 (6 bases). Germline assignment: CDR1 MNHNY and CDR2 SVGAGI (reference sequence). The CDR3 is made up of 14 amino acids. The V and J ends lost 7 bases and 3 bases respectively, with 14 bases between them. CDR3 protein: CASTNRVFTDTQYF. The CDR3 region has the DNA TGTGCCAGCACCAACAGGGTGTTTACAGATACGCAGTATTTT.

The gene calls are TRBV7-8 and TRBJ2-3; D perhaps matches TRBD1 (6 bases). V lost 5 bases, J lost 2 bases, and 17 bases lay in between. The length of the CDR3 is 16 residues. CDR1 is SGHVS and CDR2 is FQNEAQ in the germline V gene. DNA for the CDR3: TGTGCCAGCAGCGCCCGACAGGCGATTTCCACAGATACGCAGTATTTT. It specifies CASSARQAISTDTQYF.

For the CDR3, the DNA is TGTGCCAGCAGTGCGGGCGGGAGCCGTAGCGGGGAGCTGTTTTTT. As protein: CASSAGGSRSGELFF. The chain joins TRBV2 to TRBJ2-2; 7 bases line up with TRBD2. The CDR3 is 15 residues long. Per the germline V gene, CDR1 is SNHLY and CDR2 is FYNNEI. V gave up 4 bases and J gave up 7 bases; unmatched junction bases: 9.

The rearrangement joins TRBV7-8 to TRBJ2-7; D is undetermined. Germline-derived CDR1 and CDR2 are SGHVS and FQNEAQ. This CDR3 spans 12 amino acids. V dropped 1 base and J dropped 9 bases, with 10 bases sitting between them. CDR3 region: CASSLEDAVQYF. Here the CDR3 DNA reads TGTGCCAGCAGCTTAGAAGACGCGGTGCAGTACTTC.

This clone has a single count. CDR3 in DNA: TGTGCCAGCAGCTTAGAAGGGTCAAGTTGGCAGCCCCAGCATTTT. As protein: CASSLEGSSWQPQHF. The chain has TRBV7-2 and TRBJ1-5; D unclear. Germline V lookup: CDR1 SGHTA, CDR2 FQGNSA. Trimming left V 1 base short and J 7 bases short, with 14 bases between. The CDR3 loop spans 15 amino acids.

The rearrangement uses TRBV11-2 and TRBJ1-4; TRBD1 aligns across 11 bases. Germline assignment: CDR1 SGHAT and CDR2 FQNNGV. The J segment lost 8 bases and the V segment lost 5 bases, leaving 10 bases of the junction unmatched. This CDR3 comprises 16 residues. The DNA of the CDR3 is TGTGCCAGCAGCAGGCCGGGACAGGGGGGTCGGGAAAAACTGTTTTTT. Translation gives CASSRPGQGGREKLFF.

This chain links TRBV5-5 with TRBJ1-1; D is uncertain. This CDR3 has 14 amino acids. The ends were cut back, 2 bases at V and 1 base at J, with 9 bases in the middle. CDR1 SGHKS and CDR2 YYEKEE come from the germline V gene (reference sequence). CDR3 sequence: CASSFTHPNTEAFF. CDR3 DNA: TGTGCCAGCAGCTTCACCCACCCGAACACTGAAGCTTTCTTT.

V usage is TRBV7-6 and J usage is TRBJ2-7; D uncertain. The CDR3 is 13 amino acids. V was cut by 4 bases and J by 1 base, with 8 bases left in between. CDR1 SGHVS and CDR2 FNYEAQ come from the germline V gene. The CDR3 protein is CASSSPASYEQYF. The CDR3 DNA reads TGTGCCAGCAGCTCCCCAGCGTCCTACGAGCAGTACTTC.

The chain has TRBV7-8 and TRBJ2-5; 9 bases line up with TRBD2. CDR1 and CDR2 (germline): SGHVS, FQNEAQ. The CDR3 is 17 amino acids. Germline trimming cut 5 bases from V and 1 base from J; bases unmatched to any gene: 11. CDR3 loop: CASSLIGAGGTQETQYF. In DNA, the CDR3 is TGTGCCAGCAGCCTTATTGGAGCGGGGGGCACCCAAGAGACCCAGTACTTC. Looking up the rest from reference TRBV7-8 and TRBJ2-5 gives the full variable domain: GAGVSQSPRYKVAKRGQDVALRCDPISGHVSLFWYQQALGQGPEFLTYFQNEAQLDKSGLPSDRFFAERPEGSVSTLKIQRTQQEDSAVYLCASSLIGAGGTQETQYFGPGTRLLVL.

The chain has TRBV5-5 and TRBJ1-4; perhaps TRBD1 as D (5 bases). This CDR3 comprises 14 residues. V lost 2 bases, J lost 5 bases, and 10 bases lay in between. The germline V gene has CDR1 SGHKS and CDR2 YYEKEE (reference sequence). As DNA, the CDR3 is TGTGCCAGCAGCTTCGGGACGGTAAATGAAAAACTGTTTTTT. Its translation: CASSFGTVNEKLFF.

The chain employs TRBV5-1 and TRBJ2-7; 10 bases are a match to TRBD1. The ends lost 5 bases at V and 3 bases at J; junction bases unmatched: 5. The germline V gene encodes CDR1 SGHRS and CDR2 YFSETQ. The CDR3 runs 14 residues. For the CDR3, the DNA is TGCGCCAGCAGAGAGGGACAGGGGAACTACGAGCAGTACTTC. This gives the protein CASREGQGNYEQYF.

V and J are TRBV11-2 and TRBJ2-5; 8 bases align to TRBD2. The germline V gene has CDR1 SGHAT and CDR2 FQNNGV. This CDR3 is 14 amino acids long. V trimming: 5 bases; J trimming: 2 bases; junction bases outside the gene matches: 4. CDR3 sequence: CASSPAGAQETQYF. CDR3 bases: TGTGCCAGCAGCCCAGCGGGAGCTCAAGAGACCCAGTACTTC. The full variable domain, its missing parts supplied by reference TRBV11-2 and TRBJ2-5, is EAGVAQSPRYKIIEKRQSVAFWCNPISGHATLYWYQQILGQGPKLLIQFQNNGVVDDSQLPKDRFSAERLKGVDSTLKIQPAKLEDSAVYLCASSPAGAQETQYFGPGTRLLVL.

The rearrangement joins TRBV7-2 to TRBJ1-2; D gene ambiguous. CDR1 and CDR2 (germline): SGHTA, FQGNSA. Trimming removed 0 bases at V and 0 bases at J, with 8 bases between. This CDR3 contains 15 residues. The CDR3 nucleotides read TGTGCCAGCAGCTTAGCCATCGGGGCTAACTATGGCTACACCTTC. This translates into CASSLAIGANYGYTF.

The chain employs TRBV30 and TRBJ1-5, with 8 bases matching TRBD1. Germline V gene sequence: CDR1 GTSNPN, CDR2 SVGIG (reference sequence). This CDR3 is 14 amino acids long. Trimming took 2 bases from V and 4 from J; bases not matched to a gene: 4. CDR3 DNA sequence: TGTGCCTGGAGTAATCAGGGGGCAAATCAGCCCCAGCATTTT. It specifies CAWSNQGANQPQHF. The full variable domain, in which reference TRBV30 and TRBJ1-5 provide the parts outside the CDR3, is SQTIHQWPATLVQPVGSPLSLECTVEGTSNPNLYWYRQAAGRGLQLLFYSVGIGQISSEVPQNLSASRPQDRQFILSSKKLLLSDSGFYLCAWSNQGANQPQHFGDGTRLSIL.

A single count supports this clone. This chain connects TRBV11-1 to TRBJ2-7, with unresolved D. CDR1 is SGHAT, CDR2 FQDESV, per germline (reference sequence). V was cut by 3 bases and J by 0 bases, with 9 bases left in between. The CDR3 sequence is 14 residues long. CDR3 sequence (DNA): TGTGCCAGCAGCTTTGGTCCAGGCTCCTACGAGCAGTACTTC. Translation: CASSFGPGSYEQYF.